The clone carrying this T cell receptor (beta chain) was seen more than once but under ten times. Its antigen is currently unknown. The data stem from a study of CD8 T cell repertoires and HIV-1 epitope variants. Overall study results and limits: Beta chains alone show antigen proliferation, not cytokine profile or function.

On the immunoSEQ platform, TCR beta CDR3s were sequenced at survey depth. TCRdb's copy holds only in-frame clones and misses some; the assay was immunoSEQ multiplex PCR. Counted here are roughly 5,500 clones, around 70% occurring once; the ten biggest clones make up around 45%. The CDR3 has 15 residues. The V gene lost 5 bases and the J gene lost 1 base, with 14 bases spanning the gap. Germline V gives CDR1 SGHAT, CDR2 FQDESV (reference sequence). The sequenced material came from cultured CD8+ T cells derived from PBMCs. The TCR comes from a male donor with HIV. The V gene is TRBV11-1, the J gene TRBJ1-1; the D is unclear. DNA for the CDR3: TGTGCCAGCAGCCCCCAGGCGATCCCGAACACTGAAGCTTTCTTT. Protein: CASSPQAIPNTEAFF.